The 12 T cell receptor beta chains listed next were all sequenced from one sample in a study of T cell repertoires in cytomegalovirus infection. MiXCR, applied by TCRdb to the reads, yields one record per CDR3 protein. The sample lists approximately 500,000 distinct CDR3 sequences, about 15% seen once, with more than 20% in the top ten. Sequencing was performed on CD8+ T cells from PBMCs. Every receptor here comes from a human donor in good health (CMV status not recorded). Some clones in this sample may be carry-over from other donors' samples.

Only a few counts were recorded for this clonotype. This chain uses TRBV6-2 or TRBV6-3 with TRBJ1-5, with no clear D. Looked up from germline, CDR1 is MNHEY and CDR2 is SVGEGT. Trimming cost V 0 bases and J 0 bases, with 18 bases left between them. The CDR3 length is 19 residues. CDR3 region: CASSYSSNPNGVSNQPQHF. CDR3 in DNA: TGTGCCAGCAGTTACTCGAGTAACCCCAACGGGGTTAGCAATCAGCCCCAGCATTTT.

The chain combines TRBV4-1 with TRBJ1-3; no clear D. The CDR3 is made up of 15 amino acids. Germline lookup yields CDR1 MGHRA and CDR2 YSYEKL. V lost 4 bases and J 1 base, leaving 11 bases between the germline ends. CDR3 in amino acids: CASSRGLDSGNTIYF. The DNA for the CDR3 is TGCGCCAGCAGCCGCGGACTGGATTCTGGAAACACCATATATTTT.

This clonotype occurred many times. DNA for the CDR3: TGTGCCAGCAGCTTAGTCCAGGGTCCAAGCTCCTACGAGCAGTACTTC. Translated, it gives CASSLVQGPSSYEQYF. V usage is TRBV7-9 and J usage is TRBJ2-7; TRBD1 is a possible D gene (5 bases). CDR1 and CDR2 from the germline V gene are SEHNR and FQNEAQ (reference sequence). The CDR3 contains 16 residues. The V end lost 1 base, the J end lost 0 bases, and 13 bases lay between the germline ends.

This chain links TRBV25-1 with TRBJ1-5; D remains ambiguous. This CDR3 region has 14 residues. Trimming left V 1 base short and J 2 bases short, with 6 bases between. CDR1 is MGHDK, CDR2 SYGVNS, per germline. The CDR3 sequence is CASSEFEGNQPQHF. Here the CDR3 DNA reads TGTGCCAGCAGTGAATTTGAGGGCAATCAGCCCCAGCATTTT.

This clonotype showed up many times. This sequence joins TRBV28 and TRBJ1-6, with D hard to call. V was clipped by 2 bases and J by 11 bases, with 13 bases between them. CDR1 and CDR2 from the germline V gene are MDHEN and SYDVKM. The CDR3 has 14 amino acids. In nucleotides, the CDR3 is TGTGCCAGCAGTTTAACCGGCGAGGTCACACCCCTCCACTTT. Translation gives CASSLTGEVTPLHF. Looking up the rest from reference TRBV28 and TRBJ1-6 gives the full variable domain: DVKVTQSSRYLVKRTGEKVFLECVQDMDHENMFWYRQDPGLGLRLIYFSYDVKMKEKGDIPEGYSVSREKKERFSLILESASTNQTSMYLCASSLTGEVTPLHFGNGTRLTVT.

This clonotype showed up just a few times. This chain joins TRBV4-1 and TRBJ1-2, with a weak D call TRBD1 (5 bases). The V gene lost 1 base and the J gene lost 2 bases, with 14 bases spanning the gap. The length of the CDR3 is 16 residues. Germline CDR1 reads MGHRA; CDR2 reads YSYEKL. The CDR3 DNA reads as TGCGCCAGCAGCCAAGCATTGACAGTGACCAACTATGGCTACACCTTC. As protein: CASSQALTVTNYGYTF.

This clonotype was seen only a few times. The chain links TRBV3-1 to TRBJ2-7; D is possibly TRBD1 (6 bases). In germline, CDR1 is LGHDT, CDR2 YNNKEL (reference sequence). The CDR3 loop spans 14 amino acids. V lost 4 bases, J lost 2 bases, and 12 bases lay in between. CDR3 in DNA: TGTGCCAGCAGCCCGGGACACCTAACCTACGAGCAGTACTTC. This sequence encodes CASSPGHLTYEQYF.

In this sample, this clonotype turned up many times. This chain joins TRBV12-3 or TRBV12-4 and TRBJ2-3; TRBD2 aligns across 8 bases. The CDR3 is made up of 14 amino acids. The ends lost 7 bases at V and 6 bases at J; junction bases unmatched: 9. The CDR3 DNA is TGTGCCAGCACCTGGAGCGGGAGAAAGGATACGCAGTATTTT. Its protein product is CASTWSGRKDTQYF.

This clonotype was seen a few times. This sequence joins TRBV27 and TRBJ1-2; D is undetermined. Germline values: CDR1 MNHEY, CDR2 SMNVEV (reference sequence). V was trimmed by 6 bases and J by 4 bases, leaving 15 bases between them. The CDR3 is made up of 14 amino acids. The CDR3: CASRFAGASYGYTF. The DNA of the CDR3 is TGTGCCAGCAGATTCGCGGGAGCGAGCTATGGCTACACCTTC.

The V call is TRBV25-1, the J call TRBJ1-1; D may be TRBD1 (6 bases). Looked up from germline, CDR1 is MGHDK and CDR2 is SYGVNS. This CDR3 region has 14 residues. Between the trimmed V and J ends, which lost 2 bases and 6 bases, there was a span of 13 bases. CDR3: CASSEIGGSPEAFF. CDR3 DNA sequence: TGTGCCAGCAGTGAAATCGGGGGCTCCCCTGAAGCTTTCTTT.

This clonotype was found many times. This rearrangement joins TRBV12-3 or TRBV12-4 to TRBJ1-2; D might be TRBD1 (5 bases). This CDR3 has 17 amino acids. Trimming shortened V by 5 bases and J by 3 bases, and 22 bases separated the two germline ends. CDR3 region: CASSPLARVRAHYGYTF. CDR3 nucleotide sequence: TGTGCCAGCAGTCCTCTGGCCAGGGTGAGGGCCCACTATGGCTACACCTTC.

The V call is TRBV20-1, the J call TRBJ1-5; 7 bases align to TRBD1. This CDR3 is 17 amino acids long. Germline V CDR1 and CDR2: DFQATT, SNEGSKA (reference sequence). V shed 0 bases and J 0 bases; nucleotides not matched to a gene: 8. CDR3 protein: CSAREAGTEYSNQPQHF. CDR3 sequence (DNA): TGCAGTGCTAGAGAGGCCGGGACAGAGTATAGCAATCAGCCCCAGCATTTT.